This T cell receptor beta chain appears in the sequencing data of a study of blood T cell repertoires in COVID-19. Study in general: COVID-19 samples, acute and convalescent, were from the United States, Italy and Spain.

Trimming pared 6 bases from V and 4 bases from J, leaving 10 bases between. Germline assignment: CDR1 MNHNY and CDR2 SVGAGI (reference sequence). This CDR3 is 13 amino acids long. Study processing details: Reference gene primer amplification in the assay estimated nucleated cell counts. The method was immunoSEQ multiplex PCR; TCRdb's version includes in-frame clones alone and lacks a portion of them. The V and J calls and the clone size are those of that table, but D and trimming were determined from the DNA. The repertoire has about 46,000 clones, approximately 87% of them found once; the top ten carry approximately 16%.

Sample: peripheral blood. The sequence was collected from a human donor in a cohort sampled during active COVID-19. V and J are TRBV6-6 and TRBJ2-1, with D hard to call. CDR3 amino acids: CASSPTGYNEQFF. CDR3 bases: TGTGCCAGCAGCCCTACTGGTTACAATGAGCAGTTCTTC.